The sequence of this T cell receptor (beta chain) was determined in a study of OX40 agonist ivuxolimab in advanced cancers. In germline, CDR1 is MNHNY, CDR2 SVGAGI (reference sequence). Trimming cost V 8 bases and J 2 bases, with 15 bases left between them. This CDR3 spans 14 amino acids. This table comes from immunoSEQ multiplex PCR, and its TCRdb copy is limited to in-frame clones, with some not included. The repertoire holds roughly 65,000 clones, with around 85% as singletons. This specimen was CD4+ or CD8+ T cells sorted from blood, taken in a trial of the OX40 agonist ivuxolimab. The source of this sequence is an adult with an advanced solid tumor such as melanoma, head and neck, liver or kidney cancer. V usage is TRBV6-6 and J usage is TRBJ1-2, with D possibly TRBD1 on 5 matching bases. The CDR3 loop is CASGPAGPNYGYTF. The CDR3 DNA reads TGTGCCAGCGGTCCGGCAGGGCCCAACTATGGCTACACCTTC.